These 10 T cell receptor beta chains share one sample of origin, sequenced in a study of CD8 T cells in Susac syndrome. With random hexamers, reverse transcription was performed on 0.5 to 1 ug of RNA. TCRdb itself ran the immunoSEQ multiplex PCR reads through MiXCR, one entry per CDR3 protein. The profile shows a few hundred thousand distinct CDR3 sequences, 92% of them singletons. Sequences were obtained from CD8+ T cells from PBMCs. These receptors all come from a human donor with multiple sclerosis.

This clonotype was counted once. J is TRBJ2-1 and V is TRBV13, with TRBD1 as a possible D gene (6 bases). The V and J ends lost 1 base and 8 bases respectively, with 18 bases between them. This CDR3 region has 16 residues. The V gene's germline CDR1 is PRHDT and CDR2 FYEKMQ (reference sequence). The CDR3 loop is CASSLAGTQNVDEQFF. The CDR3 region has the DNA TGTGCCAGCAGCTTAGCCGGGACACAAAATGTGGATGAGCAGTTCTTC.

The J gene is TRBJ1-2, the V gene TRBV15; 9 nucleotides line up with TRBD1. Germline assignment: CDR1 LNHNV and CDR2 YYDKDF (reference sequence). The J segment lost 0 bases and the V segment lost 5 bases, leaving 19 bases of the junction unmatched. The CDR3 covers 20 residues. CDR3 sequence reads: CATSLYKQGAQFTSNYGYTF. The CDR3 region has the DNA TGTGCCACCAGCTTGTACAAACAGGGGGCCCAATTCACCTCTAACTATGGCTACACCTTC. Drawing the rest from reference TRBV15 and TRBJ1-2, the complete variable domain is DAMVIQNPRYQVTQFGKPVTLSCSQTLNHNVMYWYQQKSSQAPKLLFHYYDKDFNNEADTPDNFQSRRPNTSFCFLDIRSPGLGDTAMYLCATSLYKQGAQFTSNYGYTFGSGTRLTVV.

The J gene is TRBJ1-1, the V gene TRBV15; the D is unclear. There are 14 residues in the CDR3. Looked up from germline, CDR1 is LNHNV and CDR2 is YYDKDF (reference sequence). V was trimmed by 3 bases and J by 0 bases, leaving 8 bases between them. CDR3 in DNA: TGTGCCACCAGCAGCGGGGAGCTGAACACTGAAGCTTTCTTT. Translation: CATSSGELNTEAFF.

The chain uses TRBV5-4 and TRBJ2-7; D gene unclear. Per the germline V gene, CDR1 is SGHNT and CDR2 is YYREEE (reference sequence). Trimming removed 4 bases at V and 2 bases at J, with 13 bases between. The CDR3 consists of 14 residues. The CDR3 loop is CASSPGRGPYEQYF. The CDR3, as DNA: TGTGCCAGCAGCCCCGGTCGTGGGCCCTACGAGCAGTACTTC. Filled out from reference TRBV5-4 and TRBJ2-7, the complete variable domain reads ETGVTQSPTHLIKTRGQQVTLRCSSQSGHNTVSWYQQALGQGPQFIFQYYREEENGRGNFPPRFSGLQFPNYSSELNVNALELDDSALYLCASSPGRGPYEQYFGPGTRLTVT.

CDR3 in DNA: TGTGCCAGCAGCCCACCGGGCGGGACCCCTGACGAGCAGTACTTC. This codes for CASSPPGGTPDEQYF. This rearrangement joins TRBV7-8 to TRBJ2-7, with D tentatively TRBD2 (6 bases). The CDR3 extends over 15 amino acids. With 5 bases removed from V and 5 bases from J, the gap between germline ends came to 19 bases. Germline V gene data show CDR1 as SGHVS and CDR2 as FQNEAQ. Drawing the rest from reference TRBV7-8 and TRBJ2-7, the complete variable domain is GAGVSQSPRYKVAKRGQDVALRCDPISGHVSLFWYQQALGQGPEFLTYFQNEAQLDKSGLPSDRFFAERPEGSVSTLKIQRTQQEDSAVYLCASSPPGGTPDEQYFGPGTRLTVT.

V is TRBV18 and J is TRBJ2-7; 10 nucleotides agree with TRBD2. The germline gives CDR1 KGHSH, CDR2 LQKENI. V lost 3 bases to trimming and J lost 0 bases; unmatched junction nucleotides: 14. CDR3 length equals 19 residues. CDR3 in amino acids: CASSPQGVSGRAVSYEQYF. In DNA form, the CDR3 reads TGTGCCAGCTCACCTCAAGGGGTCAGCGGGAGGGCCGTCTCCTACGAGCAGTACTTC. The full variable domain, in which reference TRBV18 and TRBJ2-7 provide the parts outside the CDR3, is NAGVMQNPRHLVRRRGQEARLRCSPMKGHSHVYWYRQLPEEGLKFMVYLQKENIIDESGMPKERFSAEFPKEGPSILRIQQVVRGDSAAYFCASSPQGVSGRAVSYEQYFGPGTRLTVT.

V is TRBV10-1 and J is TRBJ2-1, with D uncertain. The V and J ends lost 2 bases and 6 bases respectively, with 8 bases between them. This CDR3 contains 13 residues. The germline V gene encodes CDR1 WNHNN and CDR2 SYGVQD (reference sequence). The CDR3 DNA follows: TGCGCCAGCAGTGAGGGGTATGTCAATGAGCAGTTCTTC. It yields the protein CASSEGYVNEQFF.

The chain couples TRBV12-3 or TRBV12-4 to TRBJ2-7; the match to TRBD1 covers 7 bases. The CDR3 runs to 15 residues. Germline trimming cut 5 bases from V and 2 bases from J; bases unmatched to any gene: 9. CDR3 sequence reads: CASSRRDSRTYEQYF. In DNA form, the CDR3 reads TGTGCCAGCAGTCGACGGGACAGCCGTACCTACGAGCAGTACTTC.

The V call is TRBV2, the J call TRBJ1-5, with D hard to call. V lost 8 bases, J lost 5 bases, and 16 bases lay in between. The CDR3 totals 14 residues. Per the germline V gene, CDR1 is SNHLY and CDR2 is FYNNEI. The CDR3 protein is CASLAGPRDQPQHF. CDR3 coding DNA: TGTGCCAGCCTCGCAGGTCCCCGAGATCAGCCCCAGCATTTT.

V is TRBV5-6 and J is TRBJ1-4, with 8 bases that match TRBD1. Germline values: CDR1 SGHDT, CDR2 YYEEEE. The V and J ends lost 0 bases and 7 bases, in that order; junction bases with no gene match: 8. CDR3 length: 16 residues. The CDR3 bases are TGTGCCAGCAGCTTGGAACGGACAGGGTGGACTGAAAAACTGTTTTTT. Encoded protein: CASSLERTGWTEKLFF.